Sequencing of this T cell receptor (beta chain) was carried out in a study of T cells in Graves' hyperthyroidism and ophthalmopathy. The overall study: Staff took peripheral blood when the initial diagnosis was made, before any treatment began.

Germline V CDR1 and CDR2: MNHEY, SMNVEV (reference sequence). Trimming took 5 bases from V and 5 from J; bases not matched to a gene: 8. This CDR3 has 14 amino acids. Note on this clonotype: Its antigen is as yet unknown.

Authors of the study amplified TCR beta CDR3 regions from RNA transcripts. RT-PCR in the first round (using the HTBI primer set) targeted the TCR CDR3. MiXCR, run by TCRdb on the multiplex PCR reads, gives a single entry per CDR3 protein. The sample has around 340,000 distinct CDR3 sequences; 21% are singletons. Extraction of PBMCs used around 9.6 ml of fresh peripheral blood. General study findings and limits: Ophthalmopathy, as predicted by the model, came a median roughly 6.8 months after the prediction. Ophthalmopathy and stable hyperthyroidism were separated by a 13 V-J model.

Specimen: blood. The V gene is TRBV27, the J gene TRBJ2-7; 8 bases line up with TRBD1. The sequence was collected from a woman aged 50 to 60 with Graves' hyperthyroidism. The CDR3 reads CASSPTQGANEQYF. CDR3 nucleotides: TGTGCCAGCAGTCCTACCCAGGGGGCCAACGAGCAGTACTTC.